Listed here are 9 T cell receptor beta chains from one sample, sequenced in a study of T cells after somatic rescue of genetic block. Here immunoSEQ multiplex PCR was the method, and the copy in TCRdb shows in-frame clones only, minus some. This sample yields roughly 8,000 clones, of which around 85% are seen a single time; 25% belongs to the top ten. The sequenced material came from peripheral blood mononuclear cells (PBMCs). These receptor sequences come from a boy aged 10-17 years.

The chain joins TRBV7-3 to TRBJ2-2; D gene unclear. This CDR3 is built from 13 residues. V was shortened by 4 bases and J by 6 bases, with 9 bases between the two germline ends. Germline V lookup: CDR1 SGHTA, CDR2 FQGTGA. The CDR3 here is CASSSYRAGELFF. In DNA, the CDR3 is TGTGCCAGCAGCTCATACAGAGCCGGGGAGCTGTTTTTT.

The chain carries TRBV5-1 and TRBJ2-3; D may correspond to TRBD1 or TRBD2 (7 bases each). The germline V gene encodes CDR1 SGHRS and CDR2 YFSETQ. Trimming removed 4 bases at V and 4 bases at J, with 16 bases between. This CDR3 is built from 15 residues. CDR3 region: CASSPPRGGSDTQYF. The CDR3 nucleotides are TGCGCCAGCAGCCCACCCAGGGGGGGATCAGATACGCAGTATTTT.

The CDR3 DNA reads as TGTGCCAGCAGCCCGGATCCGGCGGGGGGGCCGGATGAGCAGTTCTTC. Translation: CASSPDPAGGPDEQFF. The V and J genes are TRBV5-6 and TRBJ2-1; the match to TRBD2 covers 9 bases. In germline, CDR1 is SGHDT, CDR2 YYEEEE. This CDR3 contains 16 residues. V dropped 4 bases and J dropped 8; count of bases not matched to a gene: 13.

This chain uses TRBV12-5 with TRBJ2-3, with a weak D call TRBD1 (6 bases). This CDR3 comprises 13 residues. Germline-derived CDR1 and CDR2 are LGHNT and FRNRAP. V lost 5 bases, J lost 2 bases, and 8 bases lay in between. DNA for the CDR3: TGTGCTAGTGGTAGGGACAACACAGATACGCAGTATTTT. Protein: CASGRDNTDTQYF.

The rearrangement joins TRBV27 to TRBJ2-5; D gene uncertain. Germline V gene data show CDR1 as MNHEY and CDR2 as SMNVEV (reference sequence). The CDR3 totals 13 residues. Trimming pared 3 bases from V and 5 bases from J, leaving 10 bases between. The CDR3 reads CASSLEVGETQYF. The CDR3, as DNA: TGTGCCAGCAGTTTGGAAGTGGGGGAGACCCAGTACTTC.

The chain couples TRBV5-1 to TRBJ1-1; D gene ambiguous. The CDR3 spans 15 residues. V gave up 4 bases and J gave up 0 bases, with 13 bases separating them. From germline, CDR1 is SGHRS and CDR2 YFSETQ. The CDR3 coding sequence is TGCGCCAGCAGCCGGGGATTGGCCTTGAACACTGAAGCTTTCTTT. This codes for CASSRGLALNTEAFF.

This sequence joins TRBV5-4 and TRBJ2-5; D may be TRBD1 or TRBD2 (5 bases each). This CDR3 spans 13 amino acids. Germline lookup yields CDR1 SGHNT and CDR2 YYREEE (reference sequence). Trimming pared 1 base from V and 3 bases from J, leaving 7 bases between. CDR3 nucleotide sequence: TGTGCCAGCAGCTTGCGAGGGGAAGAGACCCAGTACTTC. Encoded protein: CASSLRGEETQYF.

The gene calls are TRBV5-6 and TRBJ1-3, with 7 bases lining up with TRBD1. With 3 bases clipped from V and 4 bases from J, the junction kept 4 bases outside the gene matches. This CDR3 is 14 amino acids long. Germline values: CDR1 SGHDT, CDR2 YYEEEE. The CDR3 loop reads CASSSLTGGNTIYF. As DNA, the CDR3 is TGTGCCAGCAGCTCCTTGACAGGGGGAAACACCATATATTTT.

This sequence joins TRBV7-2 and TRBJ2-3; 11 bases fit TRBD2. The germline V gene has CDR1 SGHTA and CDR2 FQGNSA. With 0 bases clipped from V and 5 bases from J, the junction kept 1 base outside the gene matches. This CDR3 is 15 amino acids long. The CDR3 here is CASSLAGLAVDTQYF. The CDR3 DNA is TGTGCCAGCAGCTTAGCGGGACTAGCGGTAGATACGCAGTATTTT.